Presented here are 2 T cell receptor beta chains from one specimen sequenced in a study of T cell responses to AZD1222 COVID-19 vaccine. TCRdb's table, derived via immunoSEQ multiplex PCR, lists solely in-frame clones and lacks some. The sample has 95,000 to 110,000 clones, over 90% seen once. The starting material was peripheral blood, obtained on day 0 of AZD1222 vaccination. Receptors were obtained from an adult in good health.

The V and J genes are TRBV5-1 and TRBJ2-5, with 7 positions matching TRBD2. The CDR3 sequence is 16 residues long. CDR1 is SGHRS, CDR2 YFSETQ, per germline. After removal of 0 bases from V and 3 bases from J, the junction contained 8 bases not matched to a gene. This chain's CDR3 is CASSLGLAPFEETQYF. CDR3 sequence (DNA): TGCGCCAGCAGCTTGGGACTAGCACCATTTGAAGAGACCCAGTACTTC.

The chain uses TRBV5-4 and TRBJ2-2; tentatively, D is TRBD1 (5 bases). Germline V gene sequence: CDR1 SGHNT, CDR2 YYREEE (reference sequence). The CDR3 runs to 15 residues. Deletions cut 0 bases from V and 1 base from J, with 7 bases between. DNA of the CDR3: TGTGCCAGCAGCTTGGTGGGGCTGAACACCGGGGAGCTGTTTTTT. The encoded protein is CASSLVGLNTGELFF.